This TCR beta chain emerged from a study of Graves' ophthalmopathy and Graves' hyperthyroidism. General study points: With just under 90% sensitivity and less than 83% specificity, a 13-signature model separated ophthalmopathy from stable hyperthyroidism. Predictions made by the model for ophthalmopathy progression reached roughly 64% sensitivity and approximately 78% specificity. In blood appeared most of the expanded thyroid clonotypes whose frequency exceeded 0.001.

RNA transcripts yielded amplified TCR beta CDR3 regions. HTBI-primed first-round RT-PCR preceded second-round multiplex PCR. TCRdb reprocessed the multiplex PCR reads with MiXCR, giving one entry per CDR3 protein. Of around 670,000 distinct CDR3 sequences in the sample, 35% to 50% were seen once. Points on this clonotype: Its antigen remains unknown.

Ophthalmopathy donors were characterized by moderate-to-severe activity, CAS of at least 3, NOSPECS of at least 4, and duration under 3 months. V was cut by 2 bases and J by 8 bases, with 13 bases left in between. CDR3 length: 13 amino acids. CDR1 and CDR2 (germline): SGHDT, YYEEEE. Sequencing was carried out using peripheral blood. The rearrangement joins TRBV5-6 to TRBJ1-2; D is unclear. The sequence was collected from an adult man with Graves' ophthalmopathy. The CDR3 DNA follows: TGTGCCAGCAGCTTTGGTGGGATTCAGGGCTACACCTTC. Translating gives CASSFGGIQGYTF. Drawing the rest from reference TRBV5-6 and TRBJ1-2, the complete variable domain is DAGVTQSPTHLIKTRGQQVTLRCSPKSGHDTVSWYQQALGQGPQFIFQYYEEEERQRGNFPDRFSGHQFPNYSSELNVNALLLGDSALYLCASSFGGIQGYTFGSGTRLTVV.